The present TCR beta chain was sequenced within a study of blood T cell repertoires in COVID-19. About the study: COVID-19 samples collected from the United States, Italy and Spain covered acute and convalescent phases. From T cells, B-cell-depleted T cells, or PBMCs came the material, which was cDNA or gDNA.

This table comes from immunoSEQ multiplex PCR, and its TCRdb copy is limited to in-frame clones, with some not included. Among roughly 200,000 clones listed, about 88% were seen once. This clone was recorded many times. Trimming took off 4 bases at V and 5 bases at J, with 12 bases between the two ends. The CDR3 has 13 residues. Germline V gene lookup returns CDR1 MNHEY and CDR2 SVGAGI. Sample: peripheral blood. The sequence derives from a man in his late teens or twenties with active or convalescent COVID-19. The gene calls are TRBV6-5 and TRBJ2-7, with D perhaps TRBD2 (7 bases). CDR3 bases: TGTGCCAGCAGTTCGGGGGGCTTCGACGAGCAGTACTTC. This gives the protein CASSSGGFDEQYF.